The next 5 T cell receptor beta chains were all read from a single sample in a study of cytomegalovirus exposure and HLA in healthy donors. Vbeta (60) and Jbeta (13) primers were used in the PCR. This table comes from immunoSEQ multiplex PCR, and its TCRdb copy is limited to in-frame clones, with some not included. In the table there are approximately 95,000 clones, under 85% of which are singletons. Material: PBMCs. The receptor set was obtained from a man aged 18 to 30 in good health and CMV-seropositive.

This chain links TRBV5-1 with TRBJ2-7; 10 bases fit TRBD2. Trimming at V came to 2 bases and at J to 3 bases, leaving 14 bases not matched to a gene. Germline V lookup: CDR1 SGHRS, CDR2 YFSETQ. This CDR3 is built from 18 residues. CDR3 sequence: CASSFLGSGGPPGYEQYF. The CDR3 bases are TGCGCCAGCAGCTTTTTGGGTAGCGGGGGGCCCCCCGGCTACGAGCAGTACTTC.

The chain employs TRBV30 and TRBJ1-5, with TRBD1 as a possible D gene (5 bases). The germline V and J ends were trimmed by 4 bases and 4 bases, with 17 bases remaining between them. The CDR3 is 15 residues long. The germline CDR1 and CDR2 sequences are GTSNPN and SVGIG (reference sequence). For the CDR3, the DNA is TGTGCCTGGAACCATCCCGACAGAAGAAATCAGCCCCAGCATTTT. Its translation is CAWNHPDRRNQPQHF.

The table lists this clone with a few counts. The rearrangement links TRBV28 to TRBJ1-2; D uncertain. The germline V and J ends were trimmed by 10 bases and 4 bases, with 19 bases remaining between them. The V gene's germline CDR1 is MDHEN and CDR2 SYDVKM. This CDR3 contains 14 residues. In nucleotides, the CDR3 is TGTGCCACCTACCCGGGCCACGGGAGCTATGGCTACACCTTC. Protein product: CATYPGHGSYGYTF.

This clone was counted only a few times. Here the CDR3 reads CASSSYRGETQYF. In DNA form, the CDR3 reads TGTGCCAGCAGTTCTTACAGGGGGGAGACCCAGTACTTC. The genes are TRBV27 and TRBJ2-5, with TRBD1 matching 8 bases. The CDR3 length is 13 residues. CDR1 is MNHEY and CDR2 is SMNVEV in the germline V gene (reference sequence). V shed 4 bases, J shed 5 bases, and the junction held 3 bases outside the gene matches.

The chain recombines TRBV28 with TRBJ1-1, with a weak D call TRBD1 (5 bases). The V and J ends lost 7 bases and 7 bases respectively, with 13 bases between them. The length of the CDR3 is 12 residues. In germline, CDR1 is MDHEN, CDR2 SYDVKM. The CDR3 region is CASMAGLIEAFF. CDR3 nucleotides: TGTGCCAGCATGGCAGGGTTGATTGAAGCTTTCTTT.